This T cell receptor (beta chain) was captured by sequencing in a study of response to subunit inactivated influenza vaccine. TCRdb re-called the RT-PCR reads through MiXCR, storing one row per CDR3 protein. Among about 540,000 distinct CDR3 sequences listed, roughly 25% were seen once. V was clipped by 0 bases and J by 2 bases; unmatched bases: 11. The CDR3 is 17 residues long. Per the germline V gene, CDR1 is DFQATT and CDR2 is SNEGSKA (reference sequence). The sample was also linked to a second study, of T cells expressing NK-cell markers. From that paper: Template switching by 5'RACE with UMIs generated the TCR beta cDNA. The authors sequenced eight donors, of whom seven were HCMV-seropositive and one was seronegative. For six donors, the dominant NKG2C+ clonotypes made up roughly 1.0-7.0% of their CD8+ T cells.

Specimen: CD4+ T cells sorted from PBMCs, collected about 11 days after vaccination. V and J are TRBV20-1 and TRBJ2-3, with 7 positions matching TRBD1. This TCR came from a man aged 45 to 65 who received an inactivated influenza vaccine. This CDR3 reads CSARDYGGQSHTDTQYF. As DNA, the CDR3 is TGCAGTGCTAGAGATTATGGGGGACAGAGCCACACAGATACGCAGTATTTT.